Sequencing of this T cell receptor (beta chain) was carried out in a study of chemoradiotherapy in HPV16-positive cancers. Study results and caveats: The functional HPV-specific definition rests on just two HPV16-positive patients. During treatment, candidate HPV-specific clones and E7-related motifs expanded in tumor.

This clone was counted once. No antigen is known for it. This CDR3 comprises 14 residues. Germline V lookup: CDR1 MNHEY, CDR2 SMNVEV (reference sequence). Repertoires were sampled repeatedly during chemoradiotherapy. Profiling relied on immunoSEQ multiplex PCR, and the TCRdb table lists in-frame clones only, not all of them. The sample carries approximately 12,000 clones, around 80% recorded once. Sampling was done from a patient who underwent chemoradiotherapy. This chain links TRBV27 with TRBJ2-5; a possible D gene is TRBD1 (6 bases). TRBJ2-7 explains the end of the DNA better; the J call may be wrong. The receptor was derived from a human donor with HPV-associated anogenital cancer. DNA for the CDR3: TGTGCCAGCAGTTTCGGCAGGGGCACCTACGAGCAGTACTTC. Protein sequence: CASSFGRGTYEQYF.